The 20 T cell receptor beta chains in this list originate from one sample, sequenced in a study of Graves' ophthalmopathy and Graves' hyperthyroidism. RNA transcripts were the source from which TCR beta CDR3 regions were amplified. HTBI primers were used in a first-round RT-PCR, which preceded a second-round multiplex PCR. TCRdb used MiXCR to reprocess the multiplex PCR reads, holding one entry per CDR3 protein. The sample consists of just over 400,000 distinct CDR3 sequences, under 25% of them appearing once. The sample was peripheral blood. These TCRs come from a woman under 30 with stable Graves' hyperthyroidism.

This clonotype occurred many times. The chain carries TRBV5-5 and TRBJ1-1; 9 bases agree with TRBD1. Germline values: CDR1 SGHKS, CDR2 YYEKEE (reference sequence). There are 16 residues in the CDR3. V was pared by 0 bases and J by 1 base, with 4 bases of the junction left unmatched. The CDR3 DNA follows: TGTGCCAGCAGCTTGGAACTGGACAGGGGGAACACTGAAGCTTTCTTT. Protein product: CASSLELDRGNTEAFF.

The V gene is TRBV12-3 or TRBV12-4, the J gene TRBJ1-1; D perhaps matches TRBD1 (5 bases). The CDR3 is made up of 14 amino acids. The germline V and J ends were trimmed by 7 bases and 11 bases, with 23 bases remaining between them. The CDR3 protein is CASNPRPMGVPAFF. The CDR3 DNA sequence: TGTGCCAGCAACCCAAGACCAATGGGGGTCCCTGCTTTCTTT.

V and J are TRBV6-1 and TRBJ2-7, with D perhaps given as TRBD1 or TRBD2 (5 bases each). CDR3 length: 14 residues. The V gene's germline CDR1 is MNHNS and CDR2 SASEGT. The V and J ends lost 7 bases and 0 bases respectively, with 13 bases between them. CDR3 sequence: CASKNGAHSYEQYF. CDR3 sequence (DNA): TGTGCCAGCAAAAACGGGGCGCACTCCTACGAGCAGTACTTC.

This clonotype has a handful of counts. This chain uses TRBV6-1 with TRBJ2-7; 7 positions agree with TRBD1. In germline, CDR1 is MNHNS, CDR2 SASEGT. CDR3 size: 13 residues. V was clipped by 2 bases and J by 6 bases; unmatched bases: 4. The CDR3 is CASSESWTGEQYF. The CDR3 nucleotides are TGTGCCAGCAGTGAATCCTGGACAGGCGAGCAGTACTTC.

The chain combines TRBV7-4 with TRBJ1-1, with a possible D match to TRBD1 (5 bases). CDR1 and CDR2 from the germline V gene are SGHVT and SQSDAQ. The V gene lost 5 bases and the J gene lost 0 bases, with 10 bases spanning the gap. The CDR3 runs 14 residues. In DNA form, the CDR3 reads TGTGCCAGCAGCAGAGGACACCTGAACACTGAAGCTTTCTTT. As protein: CASSRGHLNTEAFF.

This clonotype was detected many times. The V gene is TRBV13, the J gene TRBJ1-1; D unresolved. This CDR3 is built from 15 residues. With 0 bases removed from V and 0 bases from J, the gap between germline ends came to 8 bases. The germline V gene encodes CDR1 PRHDT and CDR2 FYEKMQ (reference sequence). The CDR3 protein is CASSLGIGLNTEAFF. The DNA for the CDR3 is TGTGCCAGCAGCTTAGGTATAGGCCTGAACACTGAAGCTTTCTTT.

This clonotype came up many times. The chain combines TRBV27 with TRBJ2-7; possible D gene TRBD1, 5 bases. This CDR3 is 14 amino acids long. Trimming pared 3 bases from V and 3 bases from J, leaving 12 bases between. CDR1 and CDR2 (germline): MNHEY, SMNVEV (reference sequence). Here the CDR3 reads CASSFTGYDYEQYF. CDR3 coding DNA: TGTGCCAGCAGTTTTACAGGATACGACTACGAGCAGTACTTC.

This clonotype was picked up one time. A much larger clone is a single base away; this may be a read error. V is TRBV6-1 and J is TRBJ2-7; no clear D gene. The V end was cut by 2 bases, the J end by 3 bases, with 8 bases between. The CDR3 contains 13 residues. Per germline, CDR1 MNHNS and CDR2 SASEGT. The CDR3 nucleotides are TGTGCCAGCAGTGAACTTGGATACTACGAGCAGTACTTC. It translates to CASSELGYYEQYF.

This clonotype was recorded at least ten times. This chain uses TRBV20-1 with TRBJ2-2, with 9 bases aligning to TRBD2. V gave up 1 base and J gave up 6 bases; unmatched junction bases: 3. Germline CDR1 reads DFQATT; CDR2 reads SNEGSKA (reference sequence). The CDR3 is made up of 14 amino acids. The CDR3 coding sequence is TGCAGTGCTAGAGCCAGCGGGAGGTCCGGGGAGCTGTTTTTT. It codes for CSARASGRSGELFF.

This clonotype was picked up many times. This chain connects TRBV12-3 or TRBV12-4 to TRBJ1-3; 8 bases match TRBD1. The CDR3 runs to 14 residues. V trimming: 7 bases; J trimming: 4 bases; junction bases outside the gene matches: 6. The CDR3 protein is CASIPGGMGNTIYF. CDR3 coding DNA: TGTGCCAGCATCCCAGGGGGCATGGGAAACACCATATATTTT.

The genes are TRBV2 and TRBJ2-7, with a tentative D call TRBD1 (5 bases). Germline CDR1 and CDR2: SNHLY and FYNNEI. The V end was cut by 6 bases, the J end by 10 bases, with 16 bases between. The CDR3 totals 12 residues. The CDR3 spells CASSAQGSQQYF. The CDR3 coding sequence is TGTGCCAGCAGCGCCCAGGGTTCCCAACAGTACTTC.

This CDR3 reads CASSLVGSTGEQYF. For the CDR3, the DNA is TGTGCCAGCAGCTTAGTTGGGAGCACGGGCGAGCAGTACTTC. This chain uses TRBV7-8 with TRBJ2-7, with a weak D call TRBD2 (5 bases). The CDR3 length is 14 residues. Trimming stripped 1 base from V and 6 bases from J, with 13 bases between. Germline CDR1 SGHVS, CDR2 FQNEAQ.

This clonotype came up many times. The rearrangement uses TRBV7-2 and TRBJ1-2, with a possible D match to TRBD1 (5 bases). Per the germline V gene, CDR1 is SGHTA and CDR2 is FQGNSA. The CDR3 runs to 14 residues. Trimming cost V 1 base and J 6 bases, with 12 bases left between them. The DNA of the CDR3 is TGTGCCAGCAGCTTAGTGGGGCTCATCCATGGCTACACCTTC. It specifies CASSLVGLIHGYTF.

This clonotype appeared many times. V is TRBV30 and J is TRBJ2-7; 8 nucleotides line up with TRBD1. Looked up from germline, CDR1 is GTSNPN and CDR2 is SVGIG (reference sequence). This CDR3 contains 16 residues. J gave up 2 bases and V 3 bases, and 12 bases lay outside the gene matches. The CDR3 bases are TGTGCCTGGAGGGGACAGGAAACTTTTTACACCTACGAGCAGTACTTC. It is translated as CAWRGQETFYTYEQYF.

This clonotype showed up many times. The chain couples TRBV12-5 to TRBJ1-5, with D perhaps matching TRBD1 (5 bases). Germline assignment: CDR1 LGHNT and CDR2 FRNRAP. This CDR3 is built from 16 residues. Trimming cost V 0 bases and J 5 bases, with 14 bases left between them. The CDR3 nucleotides read TGTGCTAGTGGTTTGGTACTTGGAGGGGATGATCAGCCCCAGCATTTT. Protein: CASGLVLGGDDQPQHF.

This clonotype was seen ten or more times. The genes are TRBV20-1 and TRBJ1-1; D gene unclear. The germline V gene encodes CDR1 DFQATT and CDR2 SNEGSKA (reference sequence). The CDR3 spans 15 residues. Trimming cost V 6 bases and J 6 bases, with 23 bases left between them. Here the CDR3 reads CSAFPPSGGYPEAFF. Here the CDR3 DNA reads TGCAGTGCCTTTCCCCCCTCAGGAGGGTATCCTGAAGCTTTCTTT.

This clonotype was counted many times. The J gene is TRBJ2-7, the V gene TRBV12-3 or TRBV12-4; no clear D gene. CDR3 length: 14 amino acids. V shed 5 bases and J shed 7 bases, with 18 bases lying between them. The CDR3 bases are TGTGCCAGCAGTGAGGTGGTCGTTTCGGGTGAGCAGTACTTC. Translation: CASSEVVVSGEQYF.

The CDR3 sequence: CAWRQGRSFYEQYF. The CDR3 DNA reads as TGTGCCTGGAGGCAGGGGCGGTCCTTCTACGAGCAGTACTTC. The V call is TRBV30, the J call TRBJ2-7; a weak D match, TRBD1 (6 bases). The V and J ends lost 3 bases and 3 bases respectively, with 15 bases between them. The V gene's germline CDR1 is GTSNPN and CDR2 SVGIG (reference sequence). The CDR3 is made up of 14 amino acids. The full variable domain, rest sourced from reference TRBV30 and TRBJ2-7, is SQTIHQWPATLVQPVGSPLSLECTVEGTSNPNLYWYRQAAGRGLQLLFYSVGIGQISSEVPQNLSASRPQDRQFILSSKKLLLSDSGFYLCAWRQGRSFYEQYFGPGTRLTVT.

This clonotype was seen repeatedly, ten times or more. V usage is TRBV20-1 and J usage is TRBJ2-5, with 7 bases identical to TRBD1. This CDR3 region has 15 residues. Germline V gives CDR1 DFQATT, CDR2 SNEGSKA (reference sequence). Losses at the gene ends were 3 bases for V and 2 bases for J; bases not matched to a gene: 9. For the CDR3, the DNA is TGCAGTGCTAGGTTGCCGGGACAGTGGCAAGAGACCCAGTACTTC. Its protein product is CSARLPGQWQETQYF.

In this sample, this clonotype turned up many times. The gene calls are TRBV27 and TRBJ1-5; D unclear. Trimming cost V 5 bases and J 2 bases, with 10 bases left between them. The CDR3 sequence is 14 residues long. CDR1 and CDR2 (germline): MNHEY, SMNVEV (reference sequence). CDR3 sequence: CASSLRQGNQPQHF. As DNA, the CDR3 is TGTGCCAGCAGTCTTAGGCAGGGCAATCAGCCCCAGCATTTT.